A single sample gave rise to the 9 T cell receptor beta chains below, sequenced in a study of siplizumab effects on memory and regulatory T cells. Repertoires were generated with immunoSEQ multiplex PCR, while TCRdb's copy carries only in-frame clones and drops some. The repertoire holds roughly 40,000 clones, with roughly 90% as singletons. Material: naive CD4+ T cells sorted from blood. Receptors were obtained from a human donor in good health.

V is TRBV11-2 and J is TRBJ2-7; D is tentatively TRBD1 or TRBD2 (6 bases each). The V gene's germline CDR1 is SGHAT and CDR2 FQNNGV. Trimming stripped 7 bases from V and 0 bases from J, with 13 bases between. The CDR3 sequence is 14 residues long. The CDR3 DNA reads TGTGCCAGCAAGGGGGACTGGAGCTCCTACGAGCAGTACTTC. This translates into CASKGDWSSYEQYF.

The chain couples TRBV7-6 to TRBJ2-7, with 8 bases lining up with TRBD1. CDR1 is SGHVS, CDR2 FNYEAQ, per germline. The V segment lost 2 bases and the J segment 3 bases; nucleotides outside the gene matches: 6. The length of the CDR3 is 15 residues. CDR3 residues: CASSLRRTGNYEQYF. CDR3 DNA sequence: TGTGCCAGCAGCTTAAGGAGGACAGGGAACTACGAGCAGTACTTC.

This clone was found a few times. The chain employs TRBV18 and TRBJ1-2, with a weak D call TRBD1 (6 bases). Germline CDR1 is KGHSH and CDR2 is LQKENI. V lost 4 bases and J 8 bases, leaving 20 bases between the germline ends. The CDR3 consists of 15 residues. CDR3 sequence: CASSQDKLQGRGYTF. CDR3 DNA sequence: TGTGCCAGCTCACAAGATAAATTGCAGGGGAGAGGCTACACCTTC.

J is TRBJ2-2 and V is TRBV28; 8 nucleotides agree with TRBD1. V was pared by 7 bases and J by 2 bases, with 3 bases of the junction left unmatched. This CDR3 spans 14 amino acids. CDR1 is MDHEN and CDR2 is SYDVKM in the germline V gene. The CDR3 nucleotides are TGTGCCAGCATCGGACAGGGAAACACCGGGGAGCTGTTTTTT. This translates into CASIGQGNTGELFF.

The CDR3 DNA sequence: TGTGCCAGCAGTTTATGGCAGGGTGGCTTCTCCTATAATTCACCCCTCCACTTT. This translates into CASSLWQGGFSYNSPLHF. The V gene is TRBV27, the J gene TRBJ1-6, with a weak D call TRBD1 (5 bases). The CDR3 totals 18 residues. Trimming took 1 base from V and 0 from J, leaving 13 bases between them. In germline, CDR1 is MNHEY, CDR2 SMNVEV (reference sequence).

This chain uses TRBV14 with TRBJ1-2; 7 nucleotides align to TRBD1. This CDR3 has 14 amino acids. Germline V gene sequence: CDR1 SGHDN, CDR2 FVKESK. V was pared by 3 bases and J by 8 bases, with 9 bases of the junction left unmatched. CDR3 protein: CASSQRQGWVGYTF. The CDR3 coding sequence is TGTGCCAGCAGCCAGAGACAGGGTTGGGTCGGCTACACCTTC.

The genes are TRBV5-1 and TRBJ2-3, with 10 bases identical to TRBD1. Per germline, CDR1 SGHRS and CDR2 YFSETQ. Germline trimming cut 0 bases from V and 6 bases from J; bases unmatched to any gene: 7. The CDR3 is made up of 16 amino acids. CDR3: CASSLDGDRGLDTQYF. CDR3 sequence (DNA): TGCGCCAGCAGCTTGGATGGGGACAGGGGTTTGGATACGCAGTATTTT.

V usage is TRBV19 and J usage is TRBJ1-2; D remains ambiguous. Germline V CDR1 and CDR2: LNHDA, SQIVND (reference sequence). There are 15 residues in the CDR3. V was pared by 5 bases and J by 0 bases, with 13 bases between. The DNA for the CDR3 is TGTGCCAGTAGTGACCCTCGGGGAGCTAACTATGGCTACACCTTC. This sequence encodes CASSDPRGANYGYTF.

The chain carries TRBV20-1 and TRBJ2-1, with D hard to call. Trimming stripped 7 bases from V and 4 bases from J, with 8 bases between. CDR1 and CDR2 from the germline V gene are DFQATT and SNEGSKA (reference sequence). The CDR3 has 11 residues. CDR3 sequence reads: CSEVVYNEQFF. CDR3 DNA sequence: TGCAGTGAAGTAGTTTACAATGAGCAGTTCTTC.